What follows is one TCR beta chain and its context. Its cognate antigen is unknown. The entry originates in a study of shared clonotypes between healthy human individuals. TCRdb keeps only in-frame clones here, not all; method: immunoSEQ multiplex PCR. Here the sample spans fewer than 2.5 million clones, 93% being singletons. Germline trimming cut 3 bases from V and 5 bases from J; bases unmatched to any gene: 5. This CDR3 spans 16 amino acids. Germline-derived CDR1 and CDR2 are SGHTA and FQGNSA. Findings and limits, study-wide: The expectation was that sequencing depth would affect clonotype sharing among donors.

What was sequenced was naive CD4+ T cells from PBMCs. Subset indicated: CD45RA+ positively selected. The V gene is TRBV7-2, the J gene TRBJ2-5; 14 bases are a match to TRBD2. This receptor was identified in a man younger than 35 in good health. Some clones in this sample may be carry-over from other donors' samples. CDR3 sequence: CASSLGTSGRIETQYF. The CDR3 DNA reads TGTGCCAGCAGCTTGGGGACTAGCGGGAGAATTGAGACCCAGTACTTC.